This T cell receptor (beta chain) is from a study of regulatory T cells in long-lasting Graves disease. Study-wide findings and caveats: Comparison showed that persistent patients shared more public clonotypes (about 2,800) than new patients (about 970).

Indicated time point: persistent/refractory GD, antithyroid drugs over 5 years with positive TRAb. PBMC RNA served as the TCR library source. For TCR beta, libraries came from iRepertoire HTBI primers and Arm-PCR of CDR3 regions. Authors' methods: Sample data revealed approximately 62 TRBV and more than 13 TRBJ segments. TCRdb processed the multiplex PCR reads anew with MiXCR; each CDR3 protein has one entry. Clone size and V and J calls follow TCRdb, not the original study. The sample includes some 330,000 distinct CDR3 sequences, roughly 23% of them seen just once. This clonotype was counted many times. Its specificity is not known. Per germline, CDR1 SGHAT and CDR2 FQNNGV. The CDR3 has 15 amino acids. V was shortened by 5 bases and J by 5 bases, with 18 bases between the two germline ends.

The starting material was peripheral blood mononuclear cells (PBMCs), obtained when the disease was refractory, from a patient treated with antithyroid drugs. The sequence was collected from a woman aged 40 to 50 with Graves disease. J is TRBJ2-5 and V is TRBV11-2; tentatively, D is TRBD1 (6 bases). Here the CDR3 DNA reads TGTGCCAGCAGCCCGCCCACAGGGTTGCGGGAGACCCAGTACTTC. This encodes CASSPPTGLRETQYF.